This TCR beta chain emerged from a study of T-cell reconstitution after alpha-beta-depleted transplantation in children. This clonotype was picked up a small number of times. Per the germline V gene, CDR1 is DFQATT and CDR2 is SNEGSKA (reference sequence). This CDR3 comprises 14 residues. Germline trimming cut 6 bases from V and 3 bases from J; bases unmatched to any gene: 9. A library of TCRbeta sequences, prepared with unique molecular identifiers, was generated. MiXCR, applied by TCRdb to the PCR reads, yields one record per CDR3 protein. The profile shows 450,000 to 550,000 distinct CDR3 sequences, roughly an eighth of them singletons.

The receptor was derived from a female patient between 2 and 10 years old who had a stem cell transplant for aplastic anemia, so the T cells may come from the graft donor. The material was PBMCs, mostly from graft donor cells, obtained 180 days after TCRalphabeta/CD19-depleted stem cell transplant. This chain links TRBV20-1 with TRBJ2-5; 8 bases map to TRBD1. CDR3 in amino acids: CSAPRDRLKETQYF. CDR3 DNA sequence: TGCAGTGCCCCCCGGGACAGGTTGAAAGAGACCCAGTACTTC.